These 4 T cell receptor beta chains originate from one sample sequenced in a study of T cells expressing NK-cell markers. With the 5' RACE reads reprocessed, TCRdb shows one record per CDR3 protein and no DNA. In total, the table holds 550,000 to 600,000 distinct CDR3 sequences. Sample: blood T cells: a sorted CD56 or NKG2C T cell subset, CD4+ or CD8+ T cells, or bulk PBMC T cells (not recorded which). Every receptor here comes from a man aged 18 to 29 in good health.

The chain has TRBV6-5 and TRBJ2-3. The CDR3 is made up of 13 amino acids. Germline V CDR1 and CDR2: MNHEY, SVGAGI. CDR3 loop: CASSYSWSDTQYF.

The J gene is TRBJ2-6, the V gene TRBV12-3 or TRBV12-4; TCRdb indicates TRBD1, and absent DNA this call remains unverified. This CDR3 region has 17 residues. This CDR3 reads CASSLSRQDSGANVLTF.

This chain connects TRBV4-3 to TRBJ2-1; TCRdb names TRBD2, which stays unverified in the absence of DNA. CDR3 size: 15 residues. In germline, CDR1 is LGHNA, CDR2 YSLEER. The CDR3 loop reads CASSRGLIQYNEQFF.

This chain joins TRBV20-1 and TRBJ2-7. In germline, CDR1 is DFQATT, CDR2 SNEGSKA (reference sequence). This CDR3 has 13 amino acids. CDR3 loop: CSASLAFTYEQYF.